The TCR beta chain described here comes from a study of T cells in Graves' hyperthyroidism and ophthalmopathy (dated by TCRdb to the late 2010s). General notes on the study: Peripheral blood was collected at initial diagnosis, before any treatment. An independent validation cohort of around 19 hyperthyroidism patients and about 16 patients who later progressed to ophthalmopathy tested prospective prediction of ophthalmopathy. Thyroid tissue and blood T-cell repertoires from roughly 6 Graves' hyperthyroidism patients were also compared in the study. According to the paper, TCR Vbeta CDR3 sequencing was carried out on approximately 140 peripheral blood samples, which came from over 40 ophthalmopathy, about 75 hyperthyroidism and around 17 progressor patients. A discovery cohort of about 96 patients, 43 with Graves' ophthalmopathy and fewer than 65 with stable Graves' hyperthyroidism, was used to find distinguishing TCR V-J signatures. The approximately 98 discovery patients were randomly divided into training and test sets at a 7:3 ratio. Following sampling, methimazole starting at 30 mg daily was given to hyperthyroidism patients, and high-dose intravenous methylprednisolone was given to ophthalmopathy patients.

TCR beta CDR3 regions were amplified from RNA transcripts. A first-round RT-PCR of the TCR CDR3 used the HTBI primer set with the Qiagen OneStep RT-PCR kit. A second multiplex PCR round built the libraries, followed by size selection and purification. Paired-end sequencing of the libraries was performed with 100 bp reads on an Illumina HiSeq2000. The source study handled its data this way. SOAPnuke was used to process the raw data, removing reads that contained adapters or uncalled bases, had a mean Phred below 15, or lacked an exact match to the constant primer or identifier. COPE v1.2.5 was used to merge high-quality paired reads, and clonotypes were defined as unique nucleotide sequences. MiTCR v1.1 was used to align the clonotypes against IMGT TRBV, TRBD and TRBJ reference segments. Analysis was restricted to V-J combinations with a frequency above 0.0001, which covered roughly 99% of repertoires. A TCS score was defined as the ratio between F50 (clonal expansion) and ExV (chaos), using BLOSUM62-based TCRdist between CDR3 peptides within each V-J. Welch's t-statistics and random forest reduced several hundred V-J features to 13, which were used in a naive Bayes classifier (R e1071). Using fastp at Q25 and MiXCR, TCRdb reprocessed the public reads and kept productive beta chains. Every CDR3 protein is listed once, alongside the most common genes and DNA of its rows. These V and J calls derive from TCRdb rather than the authors' analysis. In this sample the table shows about 600,000 distinct CDR3 sequences, 16% of which occur a single time. Together, the top ten hold roughly 3.3% of the sample.

Ophthalmopathy patients had moderately to severely active disease, with a Clinical Activity Score of 3 or more, a NOSPECS grade of 4 or more, and a disease duration of less than 3 months. The study excluded patients with uncontrolled infections, other autoimmune diseases, pregnancy or lactation. Clinical symptoms, serum thyroxine and TRAb, thyroid ultrasound, and orbital computed tomography formed the basis for the diagnoses. PBMCs were isolated from about 10 ml of fresh peripheral blood by Ficoll-Paque density gradient centrifugation. Total RNA was extracted with Trizol reagent, and quality was checked on an Agilent 2100 Bioanalyzer. The paper as a whole reports these results and caveats: Most expanded thyroid clonotypes (frequency above 0.001) were also detected in blood, a finding suggesting that blood repertoires may reflect thyroid immune responses. Sample size was not statistically predetermined, and investigators were not blinded to group allocation. In validation, the model predicted progression to ophthalmopathy with about 71% sensitivity and about 72% specificity, a median of around six months before onset. A model built on a 13 V-J signature distinguished ophthalmopathy from stable hyperthyroidism, reaching around 90% sensitivity and 81.08% specificity in cross-validation and 80%/75% in testing.

Ten or more counts support this clonotype. Its antigen remains undetermined. No base quality information exists; no much larger clone differs at one position. The CDR3 spans 18 residues, from the cysteine through the phenylalanine. Just CDR3 DNA is preserved here, 54 bases in frame from base 1. CDR1 LGHDT and CDR2 YNNKEL are derived from the germline V gene (reference sequence). For this chain, trimming is 2 bases at the V end and 0 bases at the J end, and the number of junction bases without a gene match is 11. The sample taken for sequencing was blood. This sequence originates from a woman between 40 and 50 years old with Graves' ophthalmopathy. In this chain, TRBV3-1 is recombined with TRBJ2-5; TRBD2 aligns with 8 central bases. The base sequence is TGTGCCAGCAGCCAAAATCCGGTGACTAGCGCCTACCAAGAGACCCAGTACTTC. This gives the protein CASSQNPVTSAYQETQYF.